A single sample gave rise to the 26 T cell receptor beta chains below, sequenced in a study of blood T cells in healthy people across ages. The second PCR ran about 7 to 12 cycles with a sample-barcoded 5' primer and J-beta primers. TCRdb analysed the 5' RACE reads with MiXCR anew, one entry per CDR3 protein. The sample consists of 1.5 million or so distinct CDR3 sequences, 35% to 45% of them appearing once. The sample consisted of blood. Receptors were obtained from a young woman in good health.

CDR3 sequence: CASSVIQVEPQHF. In DNA, the CDR3 is TGTGCCAGCAGTGTAATTCAGGTGGAGCCCCAGCATTTT. The J gene is TRBJ1-5, the V gene TRBV2; D is unclear. CDR3 length: 13 residues. Germline V gene lookup returns CDR1 SNHLY and CDR2 FYNNEI. Trimming took 4 bases from V and 8 from J, leaving 12 bases between them.

The chain combines TRBV20-1 with TRBJ1-5; 7 bases are a match to TRBD1. The CDR3 runs to 16 residues. Germline CDR1 reads DFQATT; CDR2 reads SNEGSKA (reference sequence). The junction had 8 bases not matched to a gene; V was cut back by 0 bases and J by 3 bases. CDR3 region: CSARDGVGQNNQPQHF. The DNA of the CDR3 is TGCAGTGCTAGAGATGGGGTGGGACAGAACAATCAGCCCCAGCATTTT.

In regard to this clonotype: A junction boundary mismatches the germline segment, possibly from a read error. This rearrangement joins TRBV14 to TRBJ2-3, with 7 nucleotides matching TRBD1. Per the germline V gene, CDR1 is SGHDN and CDR2 is FVKESK. The CDR3 length is 14 residues. In DNA form, the CDR3 reads TGTGCCAGCAGCCGCAGGGGGACCACAGATACGCGGTATTTT. Amino acids: CASSRRGTTDTRYF.

J is TRBJ2-1 and V is TRBV20-1; TRBD2 might be the D (5 bases). The CDR3 has 13 amino acids. The germline V gene encodes CDR1 DFQATT and CDR2 SNEGSKA (reference sequence). The V end was cut by 0 bases, the J end by 13 bases, with 16 bases between. The CDR3 region is CSARDWMRETQFF. Here the CDR3 DNA reads TGCAGTGCTAGAGACTGGATGAGGGAGACCCAGTTCTTC.

This clonotype was detected only a few times. The chain employs TRBV7-9 and TRBJ2-3, with D uncertain. V was pared by 3 bases and J by 0 bases, with 7 bases between. Germline-derived CDR1 and CDR2 are SEHNR and FQNEAQ (reference sequence). The CDR3 totals 14 residues. The CDR3, as DNA: TGTGCCAGCAGCTTTATTGTAAGCACAGATACGCAGTATTTT. Its translation: CASSFIVSTDTQYF.

V gene TRBV20-1 combines with J gene TRBJ2-3, with 8 bases lining up with TRBD2. Looked up from germline, CDR1 is DFQATT and CDR2 is SNEGSKA (reference sequence). This CDR3 has 14 residues. J lost 1 base, V lost 4 bases, and 4 bases had no gene match. As DNA, the CDR3 is TGCAGTGCTATACTAGCGGTCGGCACAGATACGCAGTATTTT. Its translation is CSAILAVGTDTQYF.

This clonotype was observed a handful of times. The rearrangement joins TRBV10-3 to TRBJ2-5, with TRBD1 as a possible D gene (5 bases). Trimming shortened V by 0 bases and J by 5 bases, and 13 bases separated the two germline ends. CDR1 and CDR2 from the germline V gene are ENHRY and SYGVKD. The CDR3 consists of 15 residues. This chain's CDR3 is CAISESTVSDETQYF. The CDR3 coding sequence is TGTGCCATCAGTGAGTCGACAGTGAGTGATGAGACCCAGTACTTC.

This rearrangement joins TRBV11-2 to TRBJ2-4; the D call may be TRBD1 or TRBD2 (7 bases each). Germline-derived CDR1 and CDR2 are SGHAT and FQNNGV. The CDR3 sequence is 19 residues long. The germline V and J ends were trimmed by 5 bases and 0 bases, with 23 bases remaining between them. CDR3 residues: CASSPTGVGGTLAKNIQYF. The CDR3 DNA reads as TGTGCCAGCAGCCCCACAGGGGTGGGGGGGACACTAGCCAAAAACATTCAGTACTTC.

Of note for this clonotype: The CDR3 ends on some other residue instead of the conserved phenylalanine or tryptophan, so this is likely a read error. CDR3: CSLGIDYNEQFL. The CDR3 region has the DNA TGCAGTTTGGGTATCGACTACAATGAGCAGTTCTTG. This chain connects TRBV20-1 to TRBJ2-1; D not resolved. Trimming pared 8 bases from V and 3 bases from J, leaving 11 bases between. The CDR3 consists of 12 residues. Per the germline V gene, CDR1 is DFQATT and CDR2 is SNEGSKA (reference sequence).

This clonotype came up a few times. The V and J genes are TRBV28 and TRBJ2-1; the match to TRBD2 covers 14 bases. CDR3 length: 17 residues. Germline V CDR1 and CDR2: MDHEN, SYDVKM. The trim removed 6 bases at V and 9 bases at J, leaving 13 bases unmatched. The CDR3 DNA sequence: TGTGCCAGCAGAACAGTAAAGACTAGCGGGAGGGCGGGTGAGCAGTTCTTC. Its protein is CASRTVKTSGRAGEQFF. Combining the CDR3 with reference TRBV28 and TRBJ2-1 gives the whole variable domain DVKVTQSSRYLVKRTGEKVFLECVQDMDHENMFWYRQDPGLGLRLIYFSYDVKMKEKGDIPEGYSVSREKKERFSLILESASTNQTSMYLCASRTVKTSGRAGEQFFGPGTRLTVL.

In its sample, this clonotype was seen a few times. The chain couples TRBV5-1 to TRBJ1-5; a possible D gene is TRBD1 (6 bases). The germline V and J ends were trimmed by 5 bases and 3 bases, with 12 bases remaining between them. There are 14 residues in the CDR3. The germline V gene has CDR1 SGHRS and CDR2 YFSETQ. The CDR3 region is CASRLRGYNQPQHF. DNA for the CDR3: TGCGCCAGCAGGCTCAGGGGTTACAATCAGCCCCAGCATTTT.

The chain couples TRBV20-1 to TRBJ2-5; TRBD2 matches 7 bases. The J call is uncertain, as TRBJ2-7 better fits the DNA end. CDR1 DFQATT and CDR2 SNEGSKA come from the germline V gene (reference sequence). The CDR3 covers 14 residues. CDR3 bases: TGCAGTGCTAGAGATGGGGCGGGAGATTTCGAGCAGTACTTC. As protein: CSARDGAGDFEQYF.

J is TRBJ1-2 and V is TRBV4-1; 7 nucleotides agree with TRBD1. In germline, CDR1 is MGHRA, CDR2 YSYEKL. The CDR3 sequence is 14 residues long. Trimming at V came to 4 bases and at J to 7 bases, leaving 9 bases not matched to a gene. Here the CDR3 reads CASSLQGGSGGYTF. CDR3 in DNA: TGCGCCAGCAGCCTACAAGGGGGCTCAGGTGGCTACACCTTC.

The genes are TRBV20-1 and TRBJ2-5; D is possibly TRBD1 or TRBD2 (5 bases each). V dropped 6 bases and J dropped 2 bases, with 22 bases sitting between them. CDR1 and CDR2 (germline): DFQATT, SNEGSKA (reference sequence). CDR3 length equals 16 residues. Here the CDR3 DNA reads TGCAGTGCCCACTCCGGGACCCAATTACCACAAGAGACCCAGTACTTC. Translation gives CSAHSGTQLPQETQYF.

The rearrangement uses TRBV12-3 or TRBV12-4 and TRBJ1-1; 10 nucleotides match TRBD1. V was clipped by 6 bases and J by 7 bases; unmatched bases: 5. The CDR3 runs 13 residues. In DNA, the CDR3 is TGTGCCAGCAGCCAAAGGGACAGGGGTGAAGCTTTCTTT. It encodes CASSQRDRGEAFF.

The J gene is TRBJ1-6, the V gene TRBV6-5; D gene uncertain. CDR3 length equals 16 residues. Germline CDR1 MNHEY, CDR2 SVGAGI. The V and J ends lost 7 bases and 0 bases respectively, with 13 bases between them. CDR3 amino acids: CASNRLASSYNSPLHF. The CDR3 nucleotides read TGTGCCAGCAACCGGTTGGCGAGCTCCTATAATTCACCCCTCCACTTT.

This chain joins TRBV6-2 or TRBV6-3 and TRBJ1-1, with D unresolved. The CDR3 contains 17 residues. CDR1 MNHEY and CDR2 SVGEGT come from the germline V gene. V shed 0 bases and J shed 4 bases, with 18 bases lying between them. The CDR3 coding sequence is TGTGCCAGCAGTTACTCGACTGCCAGCGGAGGTGGCACTGAAGCTTTCTTT. This sequence encodes CASSYSTASGGGTEAFF.

This clonotype was seen once. This chain uses TRBV7-6 with TRBJ2-5; 7 nucleotides align to TRBD1. Germline CDR1 SGHVS, CDR2 FNYEAQ. With 1 base clipped from V and 11 bases from J, the junction kept 10 bases outside the gene matches. The CDR3 covers 14 residues. The CDR3 DNA reads as TGTGCCAGCAGCTTAGACAGGGGTGCCTACAAGCAGTACTTC. It specifies CASSLDRGAYKQYF.

This clonotype was picked up many times. V usage is TRBV27 and J usage is TRBJ2-3; D is perhaps TRBD2 (6 bases). Germline lookup yields CDR1 MNHEY and CDR2 SMNVEV (reference sequence). The length of the CDR3 is 16 residues. The germline V and J ends were trimmed by 3 bases and 0 bases, with 13 bases remaining between them. Here the CDR3 reads CASSLIGTLSTDTQYF. CDR3 nucleotide sequence: TGTGCCAGCAGTTTGATCGGGACTTTGAGCACAGATACGCAGTATTTT.

This clonotype was counted only a few times. The CDR3 nucleotides are TGTGCCAGCAGTCCTGCGTCGGGACTCCAGTATGACGAGCAGTACTTC. This sequence encodes CASSPASGLQYDEQYF. The rearrangement links TRBV7-9 to TRBJ2-7, with TRBD2 as a possible D gene (6 bases). V was cut by 6 bases and J by 5 bases, with 23 bases left in between. The CDR3 runs to 16 residues. CDR1 and CDR2 from the germline V gene are SEHNR and FQNEAQ (reference sequence).

V and J are TRBV20-1 and TRBJ2-3, with D possibly matching TRBD1 (6 bases). The CDR3 runs to 11 residues. Germline loops: CDR1 DFQATT, CDR2 SNEGSKA (reference sequence). The V gene lost 4 bases and the J gene lost 8 bases, with 10 bases spanning the gap. The chain's CDR3 is CSAILGGTQYF. The CDR3 nucleotides read TGCAGTGCTATTTTAGGGGGTACGCAGTATTTT.

On this clonotype itself: A much larger clone lies one base from this, so it may be a read error. CDR3 region: CASSLAHNEQYF. The CDR3 DNA reads TGTGCCAGCAGTTTAGCCCACAATGAGCAGTACTTC. J is TRBJ2-7 and V is TRBV28; D remains ambiguous. CDR1 and CDR2 from the germline V gene are MDHEN and SYDVKM. With 2 bases removed from V and 7 bases from J, the gap between germline ends came to 9 bases. The CDR3 sequence is 12 residues long. Full variable domain (rest looked up from reference TRBV28 and TRBJ2-7): DVKVTQSSRYLVKRTGEKVFLECVQDMDHENMFWYRQDPGLGLRLIYFSYDVKMKEKGDIPEGYSVSREKKERFSLILESASTNQTSMYLCASSLAHNEQYFGPGTRLTVT.

This rearrangement joins TRBV20-1 to TRBJ2-5; the D is unclear. Near its end, the DNA agrees better with TRBJ2-7, so the J call may be wrong. The CDR3 totals 14 residues. The germline V gene encodes CDR1 DFQATT and CDR2 SNEGSKA (reference sequence). CDR3 nucleotides: TGCAGTGCTAGACCACCCGGAATCGCTTACGAGCAGTACTTC. Residues: CSARPPGIAYEQYF.

The V gene is TRBV12-3 or TRBV12-4, the J gene TRBJ1-5, with a possible D match to TRBD1 (6 bases). Trimming pared 5 bases from V and 0 bases from J, leaving 26 bases between. CDR3 length equals 20 residues. Here the CDR3 DNA reads TGTGCCAGCAGTCCCGACCCCGGGACATACGCGTCTTATAGCAATCAGCCCCAGCATTTT. This gives the protein CASSPDPGTYASYSNQPQHF.

The V gene is TRBV7-6, the J gene TRBJ2-3, with 11 bases aligning to TRBD2. V was clipped by 1 base and J by 6 bases; unmatched bases: 6. The CDR3 length is 16 residues. Germline loops: CDR1 SGHVS, CDR2 FNYEAQ. The CDR3 loop reads CASSLVVAGGPDTQYF. The CDR3 DNA sequence: TGTGCCAGCAGCTTAGTGGTAGCGGGAGGGCCGGATACGCAGTATTTT.

This clonotype was observed once. The chain has TRBV20-1 and TRBJ2-1, with 9 positions matching TRBD2. The CDR3 spans 14 residues. V was pared by 4 bases and J by 7 bases, with 8 bases of the junction left unmatched. The germline V gene has CDR1 DFQATT and CDR2 SNEGSKA (reference sequence). The CDR3 nucleotides are TGCAGTGCTATAGTAGCGGGAGCGGGGAATGAGCAGTTCTTC. Its translation: CSAIVAGAGNEQFF.